Described below is a single TCR beta chain sequence and its context. Its matching antigen is unknown. The method was immunoSEQ multiplex PCR; TCRdb's version includes in-frame clones alone and lacks a portion of them. The sample lists more than 65,000 clones, approximately 84% occurring once. The source of the sample is a study of graft-versus-host responses after intestinal transplantation. Study results and limitations: Present in recipient marrow, GvH clones included some that appeared first in ileum or blood.

The TCR was taken from a human donor who was the organ donor for an intestinal transplant. The material sequenced was unstimulated CD4+ T cells sorted from spleen or lymph node cells, taken before transplant.

DNA of the CDR3: TGTGCCAGCAGTTTATCAGACACAGATACGCAGTATTTT. Translated: CASSLSDTDTQYF. This sequence joins TRBV28 and TRBJ2-3, with no clear D. Germline V CDR1 and CDR2: MDHEN, SYDVKM. The CDR3 totals 13 residues. Trimming stripped 1 base from V and 2 bases from J, with 4 bases between.